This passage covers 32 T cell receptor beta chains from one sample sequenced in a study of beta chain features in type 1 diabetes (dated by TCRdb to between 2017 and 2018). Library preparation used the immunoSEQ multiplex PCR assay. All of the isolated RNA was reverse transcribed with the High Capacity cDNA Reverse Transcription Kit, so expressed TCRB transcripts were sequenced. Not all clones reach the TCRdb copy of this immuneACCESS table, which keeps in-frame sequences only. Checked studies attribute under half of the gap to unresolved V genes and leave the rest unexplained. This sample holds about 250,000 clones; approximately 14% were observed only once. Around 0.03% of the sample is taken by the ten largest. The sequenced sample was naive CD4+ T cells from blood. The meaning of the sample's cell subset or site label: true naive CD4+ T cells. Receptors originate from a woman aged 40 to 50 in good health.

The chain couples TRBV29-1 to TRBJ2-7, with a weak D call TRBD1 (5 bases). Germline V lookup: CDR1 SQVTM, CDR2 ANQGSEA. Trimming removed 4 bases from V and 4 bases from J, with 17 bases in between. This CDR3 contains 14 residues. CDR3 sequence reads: CSVGPRTGAYEQYF. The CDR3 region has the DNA TGCAGCGTTGGTCCCCGAACAGGAGCTTACGAGCAGTACTTC.

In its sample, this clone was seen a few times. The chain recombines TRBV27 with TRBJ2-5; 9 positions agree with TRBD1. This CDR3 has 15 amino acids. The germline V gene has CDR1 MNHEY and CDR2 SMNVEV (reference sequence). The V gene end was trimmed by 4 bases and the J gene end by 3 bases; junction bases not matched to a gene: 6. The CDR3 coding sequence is TGTGCCAGCAGTTCGGGACAGGGAAAGGAAGAGACCCAGTACTTC. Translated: CASSSGQGKEETQYF.

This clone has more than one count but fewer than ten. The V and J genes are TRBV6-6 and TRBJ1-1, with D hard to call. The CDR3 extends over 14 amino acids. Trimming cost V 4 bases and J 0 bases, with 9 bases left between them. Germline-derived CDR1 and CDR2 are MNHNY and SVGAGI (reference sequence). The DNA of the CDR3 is TGTGCCAGCAGTTCCACCAGTGTGAACACTGAAGCTTTCTTT. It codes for CASSSTSVNTEAFF.

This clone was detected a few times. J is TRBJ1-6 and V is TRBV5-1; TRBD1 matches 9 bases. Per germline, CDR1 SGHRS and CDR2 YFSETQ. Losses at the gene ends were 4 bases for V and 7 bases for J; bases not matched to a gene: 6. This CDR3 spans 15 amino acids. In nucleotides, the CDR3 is TGCGCCAGCAGCCCAGACAGGGGGGGAAATTCACCCCTCCACTTT. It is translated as CASSPDRGGNSPLHF.

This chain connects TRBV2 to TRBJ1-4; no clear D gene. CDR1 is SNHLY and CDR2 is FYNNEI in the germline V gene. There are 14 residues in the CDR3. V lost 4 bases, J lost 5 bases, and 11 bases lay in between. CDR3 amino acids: CASSATAGNEKLFF. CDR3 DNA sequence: TGTGCCAGCAGTGCGACGGCGGGGAATGAAAAACTGTTTTTT. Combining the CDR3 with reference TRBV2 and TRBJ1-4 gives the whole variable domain EPEVTQTPSHQVTQMGQEVILRCVPISNHLYFYWYRQILGQKVEFLVSFYNNEISEKSEIFDDQFSVERPDGSNFTLKIRSTKLEDSAMYFCASSATAGNEKLFFGSGTQLSVL.

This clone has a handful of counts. The CDR3 DNA reads as TGCAGCGTTGAAGAGGACATCTATGGCTACACCTTC. Its translation: CSVEEDIYGYTF. The chain combines TRBV29-1 with TRBJ1-2; TRBD1 might be the D (5 bases). Trimming left V 0 bases short and J 4 bases short, with 6 bases between. This CDR3 contains 12 residues. Germline lookup yields CDR1 SQVTM and CDR2 ANQGSEA.

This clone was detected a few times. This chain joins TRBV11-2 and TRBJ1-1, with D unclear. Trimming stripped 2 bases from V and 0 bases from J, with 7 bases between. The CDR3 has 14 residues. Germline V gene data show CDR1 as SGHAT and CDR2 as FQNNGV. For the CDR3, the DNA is TGTGCCAGCAGCTTAACGGTTTTGAACACTGAAGCTTTCTTT. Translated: CASSLTVLNTEAFF.

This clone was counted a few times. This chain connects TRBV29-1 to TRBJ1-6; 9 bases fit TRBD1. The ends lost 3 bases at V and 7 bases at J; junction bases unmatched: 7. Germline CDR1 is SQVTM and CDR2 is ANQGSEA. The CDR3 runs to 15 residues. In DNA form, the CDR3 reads TGCAGCGTTGACCTGGGACAGGGAGTAAATTCACCCCTCCACTTT. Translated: CSVDLGQGVNSPLHF.

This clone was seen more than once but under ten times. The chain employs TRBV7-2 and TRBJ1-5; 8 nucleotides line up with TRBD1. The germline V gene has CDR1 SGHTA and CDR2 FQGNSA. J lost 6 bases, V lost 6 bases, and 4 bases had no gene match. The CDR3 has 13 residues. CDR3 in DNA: TGTGCCAGCAGTCCGGACAGGGCTCAGCCCCAGCATTTT. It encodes CASSPDRAQPQHF.

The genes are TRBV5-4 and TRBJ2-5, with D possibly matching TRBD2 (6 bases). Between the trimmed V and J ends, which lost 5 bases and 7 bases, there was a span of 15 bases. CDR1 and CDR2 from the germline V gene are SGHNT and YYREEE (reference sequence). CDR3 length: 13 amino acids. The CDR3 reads CASSLPAGGTQYF. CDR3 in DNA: TGTGCCAGCAGTCTTCCTGCCGGGGGGACCCAGTACTTC.

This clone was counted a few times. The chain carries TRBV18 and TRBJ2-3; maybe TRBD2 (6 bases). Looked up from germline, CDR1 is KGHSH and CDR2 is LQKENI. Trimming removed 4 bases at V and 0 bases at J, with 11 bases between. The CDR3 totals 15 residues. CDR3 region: CASSRSGTSTDTQYF. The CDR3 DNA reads TGTGCCAGCTCACGGTCCGGGACTAGCACAGATACGCAGTATTTT.

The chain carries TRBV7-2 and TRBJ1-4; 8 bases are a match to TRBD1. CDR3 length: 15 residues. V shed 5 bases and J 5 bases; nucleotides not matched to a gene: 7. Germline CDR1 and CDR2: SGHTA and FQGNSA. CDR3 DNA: TGTGCCAGCAGCCGAACGGACAGGGAAAATGAAAAACTGTTTTTT. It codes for CASSRTDRENEKLFF.

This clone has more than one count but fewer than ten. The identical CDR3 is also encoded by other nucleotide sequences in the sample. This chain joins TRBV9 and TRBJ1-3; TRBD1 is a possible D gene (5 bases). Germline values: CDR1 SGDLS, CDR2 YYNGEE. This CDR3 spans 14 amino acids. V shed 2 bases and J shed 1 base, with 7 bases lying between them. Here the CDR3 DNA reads TGTGCCAGCAGCGTTGCAGGGTCTGGAAACACCATATATTTT. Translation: CASSVAGSGNTIYF.

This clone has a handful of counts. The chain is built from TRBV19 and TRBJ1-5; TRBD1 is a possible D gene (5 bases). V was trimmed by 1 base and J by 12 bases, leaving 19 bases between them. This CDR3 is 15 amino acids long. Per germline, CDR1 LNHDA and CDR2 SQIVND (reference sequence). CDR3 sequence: CASSIVGLALGDQHF. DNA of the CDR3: TGTGCCAGTAGTATAGTAGGGTTGGCGTTAGGGGACCAGCATTTT.

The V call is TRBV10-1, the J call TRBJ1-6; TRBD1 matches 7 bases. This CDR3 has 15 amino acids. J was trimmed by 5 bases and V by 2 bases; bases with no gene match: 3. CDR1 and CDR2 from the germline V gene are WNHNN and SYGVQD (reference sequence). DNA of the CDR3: TGCGCCAGCAGTGAGAACAGGGGCGATAATTCACCCCTCCACTTT. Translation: CASSENRGDNSPLHF.

The DNA of the CDR3 is TGTGCCAGCAGCTTAGGGATACAGGGGAACGAAAAACTGTTTTTT. Translation: CASSLGIQGNEKLFF. This sequence joins TRBV7-2 and TRBJ1-4; 7 bases map to TRBD1. The CDR3 has 15 residues. Looked up from germline, CDR1 is SGHTA and CDR2 is FQGNSA. The V and J ends lost 1 base and 8 bases, in that order; junction bases with no gene match: 7.

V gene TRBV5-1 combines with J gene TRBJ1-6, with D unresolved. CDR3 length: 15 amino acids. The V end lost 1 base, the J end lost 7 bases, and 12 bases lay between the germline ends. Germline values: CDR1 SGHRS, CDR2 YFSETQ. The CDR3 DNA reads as TGCGCCAGCAGCTTGTTGAGGGATGGGAATTCACCCCTCCACTTT. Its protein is CASSLLRDGNSPLHF.

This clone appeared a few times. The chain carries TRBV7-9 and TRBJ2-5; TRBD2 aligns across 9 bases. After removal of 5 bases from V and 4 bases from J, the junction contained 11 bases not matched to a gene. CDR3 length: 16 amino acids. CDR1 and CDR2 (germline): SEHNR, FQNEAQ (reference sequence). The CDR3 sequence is CASSPRGGGASETQYF. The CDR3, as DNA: TGTGCCAGCAGCCCTCGGGGCGGGGGGGCTTCAGAGACCCAGTACTTC.

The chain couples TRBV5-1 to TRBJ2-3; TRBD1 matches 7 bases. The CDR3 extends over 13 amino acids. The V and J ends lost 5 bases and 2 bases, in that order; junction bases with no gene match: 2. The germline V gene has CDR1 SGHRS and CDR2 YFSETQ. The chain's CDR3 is CASRGTATDTQYF. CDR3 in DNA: TGCGCCAGCAGGGGGACAGCCACAGATACGCAGTATTTT. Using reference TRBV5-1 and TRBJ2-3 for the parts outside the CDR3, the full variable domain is KAGVTQTPRYLIKTRGQQVTLSCSPISGHRSVSWYQQTPGQGLQFLFEYFSETQRNKGNFPGRFSGRQFSNSRSEMNVSTLELGDSALYLCASRGTATDTQYFGPGTRLTVL.

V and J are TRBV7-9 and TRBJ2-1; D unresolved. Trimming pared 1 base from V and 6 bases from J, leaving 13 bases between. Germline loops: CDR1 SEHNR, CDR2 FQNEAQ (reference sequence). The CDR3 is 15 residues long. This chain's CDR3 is CASSLVREIGNEQFF. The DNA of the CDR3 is TGTGCCAGCAGCTTAGTGCGCGAGATCGGCAATGAGCAGTTCTTC.

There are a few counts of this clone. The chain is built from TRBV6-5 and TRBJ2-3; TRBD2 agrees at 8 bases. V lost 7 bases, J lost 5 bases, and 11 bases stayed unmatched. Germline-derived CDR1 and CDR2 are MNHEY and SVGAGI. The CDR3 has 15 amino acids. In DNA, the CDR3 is TGTGCCAGCATGAGATCGGGGGGGCTTAAAGATACGCAGTATTTT. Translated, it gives CASMRSGGLKDTQYF.

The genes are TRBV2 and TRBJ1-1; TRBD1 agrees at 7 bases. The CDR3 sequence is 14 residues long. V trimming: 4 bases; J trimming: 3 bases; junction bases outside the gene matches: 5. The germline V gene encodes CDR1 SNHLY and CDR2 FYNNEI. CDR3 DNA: TGTGCCAGCAGTGCCGAACAGGGGTACACTGAAGCTTTCTTT. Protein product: CASSAEQGYTEAFF.

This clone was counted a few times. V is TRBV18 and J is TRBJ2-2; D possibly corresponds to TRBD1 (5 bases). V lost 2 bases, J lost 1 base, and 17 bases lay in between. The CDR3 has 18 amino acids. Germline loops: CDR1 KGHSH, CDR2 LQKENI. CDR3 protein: CASSPSYRWLGNTGELFF. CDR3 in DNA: TGTGCCAGCTCACCAAGTTACAGGTGGCTGGGGAACACCGGGGAGCTGTTTTTT.

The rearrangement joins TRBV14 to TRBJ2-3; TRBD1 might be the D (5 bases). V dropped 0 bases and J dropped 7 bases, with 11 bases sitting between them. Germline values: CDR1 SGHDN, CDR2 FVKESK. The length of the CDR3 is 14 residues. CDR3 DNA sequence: TGTGCCAGCAGCCAAGATAGCTGGGGCTATACGCAGTATTTT. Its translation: CASSQDSWGYTQYF.

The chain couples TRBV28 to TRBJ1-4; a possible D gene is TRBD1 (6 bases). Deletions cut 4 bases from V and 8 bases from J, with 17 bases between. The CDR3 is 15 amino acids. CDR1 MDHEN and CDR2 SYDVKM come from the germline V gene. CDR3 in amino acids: CASSSAGVRGEKLFF. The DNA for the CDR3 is TGTGCCAGCAGTTCGGCAGGGGTTAGAGGGGAAAAACTGTTTTTT. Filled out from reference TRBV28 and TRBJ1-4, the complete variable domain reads DVKVTQSSRYLVKRTGEKVFLECVQDMDHENMFWYRQDPGLGLRLIYFSYDVKMKEKGDIPEGYSVSREKKERFSLILESASTNQTSMYLCASSSAGVRGEKLFFGSGTQLSVL.

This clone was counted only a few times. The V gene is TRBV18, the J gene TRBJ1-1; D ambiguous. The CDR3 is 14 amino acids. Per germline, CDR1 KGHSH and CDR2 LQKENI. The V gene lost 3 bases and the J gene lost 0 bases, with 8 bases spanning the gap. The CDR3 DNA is TGTGCCAGCTCACCTGAGCGAATGAACACTGAAGCTTTCTTT. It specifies CASSPERMNTEAFF.

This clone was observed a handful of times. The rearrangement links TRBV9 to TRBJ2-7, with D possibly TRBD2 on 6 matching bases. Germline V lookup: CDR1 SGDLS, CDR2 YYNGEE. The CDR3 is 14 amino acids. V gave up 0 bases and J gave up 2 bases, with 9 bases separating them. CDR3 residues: CASSVAGDTYEQYF. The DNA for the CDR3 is TGTGCCAGCAGCGTAGCGGGGGATACCTACGAGCAGTACTTC. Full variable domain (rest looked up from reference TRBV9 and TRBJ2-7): DSGVTQTPKHLITATGQRVTLRCSPRSGDLSVYWYQQSLDQGLQFLIQYYNGEERAKGNILERFSAQQFPDLHSELNLSSLELGDSALYFCASSVAGDTYEQYFGPGTRLTVT.

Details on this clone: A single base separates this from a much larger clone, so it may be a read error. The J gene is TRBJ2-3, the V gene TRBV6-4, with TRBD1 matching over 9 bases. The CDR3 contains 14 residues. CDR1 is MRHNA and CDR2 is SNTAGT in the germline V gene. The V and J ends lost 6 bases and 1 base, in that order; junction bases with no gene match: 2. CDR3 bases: TGTGCCAGCAGCCGGGACAGGGGCACAGATACGCAGTATTTT. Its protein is CASSRDRGTDTQYF.

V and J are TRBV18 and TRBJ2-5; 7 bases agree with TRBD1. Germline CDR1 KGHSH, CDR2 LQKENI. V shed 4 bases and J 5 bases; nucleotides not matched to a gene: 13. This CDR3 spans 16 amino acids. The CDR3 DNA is TGTGCCAGCTCACGTTTCCGGCAGGGGGTAGATGAGACCCAGTACTTC. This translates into CASSRFRQGVDETQYF.

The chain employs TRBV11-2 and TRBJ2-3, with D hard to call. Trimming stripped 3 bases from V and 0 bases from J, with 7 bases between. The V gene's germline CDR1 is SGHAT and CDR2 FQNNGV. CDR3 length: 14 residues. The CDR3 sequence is CASSFWLSTDTQYF. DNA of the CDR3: TGTGCCAGCAGCTTCTGGCTTAGCACAGATACGCAGTATTTT.

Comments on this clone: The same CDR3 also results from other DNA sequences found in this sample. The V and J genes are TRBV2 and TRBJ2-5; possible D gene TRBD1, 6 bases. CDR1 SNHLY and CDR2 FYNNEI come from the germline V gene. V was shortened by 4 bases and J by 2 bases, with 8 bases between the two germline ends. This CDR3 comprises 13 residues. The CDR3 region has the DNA TGTGCCAGCAGTGGAAGGGGGCAAGAGACCCAGTACTTC. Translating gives CASSGRGQETQYF.

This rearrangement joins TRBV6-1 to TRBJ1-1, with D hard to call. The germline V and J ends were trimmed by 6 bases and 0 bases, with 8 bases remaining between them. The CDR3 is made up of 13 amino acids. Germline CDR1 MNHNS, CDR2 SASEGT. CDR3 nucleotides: TGTGCCAGCAGGGAGGTGGTGAACACTGAAGCTTTCTTT. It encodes CASREVVNTEAFF.